This T cell receptor beta chain was retrieved from a study of Ad26.COV2.S vaccination and SARS-CoV-2 variants. Turning to the study itself: Vaccine-arm donor from the placebo-controlled COV1001 Ad26.COV2.S trial.

The V end was cut by 5 bases, the J end by 6 bases, with 17 bases between. Germline-derived CDR1 and CDR2 are MGHRA and YSYEKL. The CDR3 loop spans 15 amino acids. Assay used: immunoSEQ multiplex PCR; TCRdb lists only in-frame clones, some missing. The sample consists of 360,000 or so clones, around nine tenths of them appearing once. This sample's treatment: around 19 received Ad26.COV2.S at low or high dose, single or two shots; about 5 received placebo; per-sample allocation not given. Collection of the samples took place on day 63 after the first injection of vaccine or placebo. The administered vaccine (an Ad26 vector) expressed Wuhan-strain SARS-CoV-2 spike.

This chain uses TRBV4-1 with TRBJ1-5; weak D call: TRBD1 (6 bases). Sequences were derived from peripheral blood, sampled in a trial of Ad26.COV2.S vaccine versus placebo. This TCR derives from a person aged 18-65 years who received the Ad26.COV2.S COVID-19 vaccine or a placebo. CDR3 DNA sequence: TGCGCCAGCAGCGATGGGGGGGGCCCGGGTCAGCCCCAGCATTTT. This translates into CASSDGGGPGQPQHF.